Listed here is a single T cell receptor beta chain. Sequencing was performed with immunoSEQ multiplex PCR; in TCRdb, only in-frame clones are kept and a portion is missing. The data show about 180,000 clones, about 86% seen once. The data were obtained in a study of blood T cell repertoires in COVID-19. This CDR3 spans 15 amino acids. Between the trimmed V and J ends, which lost 5 bases and 1 base, there was a span of 13 bases. Per the germline V gene, CDR1 is SGHTA and CDR2 is FQGTGA. The specimen sequenced was peripheral blood. The receptor was derived from a man between 65 and 85 years old with active or convalescent COVID-19. This sequence joins TRBV7-3 and TRBJ2-3, with no clear D. The CDR3 reads CASSPRGSGTDTQYF. CDR3 DNA: TGTGCCAGCAGCCCCAGAGGCAGCGGCACAGATACGCAGTATTTT.